This TCR beta chain was recovered during a study of immune cell composition in non-small cell lung cancer. Trimming at V came to 8 bases and at J to 5 bases, leaving 12 bases not matched to a gene. The CDR3 is 15 amino acids. From germline, CDR1 is LNHDA and CDR2 SQIVND (reference sequence). The data were produced by immunoSEQ multiplex PCR, yet TCRdb's version contains in-frame clones alone and is incomplete. Seen here are approximately 1,800 clones, around 81% observed once, and the top ten hold roughly 4.5%. Sequences were obtained from lung tumor tissue. This TCR was sampled from a human donor with non-small cell lung cancer. V is TRBV19 and J is TRBJ2-7, with 10 nucleotides matching TRBD1. The CDR3 DNA reads as TGTGCCAGTGCGGGGACAGGGGCTGGACCTCACGAGCAGTACTTC. It is translated as CASAGTGAGPHEQYF. Full variable domain (missing parts from reference TRBV19 and TRBJ2-7): DGGITQSPKYLFRKEGQNVTLSCEQNLNHDAMYWYRQDPGQGLRLIYYSQIVNDFQKGDIAEGYSVSREKKESFPLTVTSAQKNPTAFYLCASAGTGAGPHEQYFGPGTRLTVT.